The T cell receptor (beta chain) described here comes from a study of molecular identifiers for immune sequencing clone quantification. TCRdb reprocessed the PCR reads via MiXCR and lists one record per CDR3 protein. The table includes 490,000 or so distinct CDR3 sequences, approximately 25% detected once. This clonotype was seen repeatedly, ten times or more. What was sequenced was naive CD8+ T cells from blood, with Jurkat cell RNA spiked in. The subset here: FACS-sorted CD8+CD4-CCR7+CD45RA+ naive T cells. The origin of this receptor is a human donor in good health. Some libraries in this study had Jurkat cell RNA spiked in.

The CDR3 here is CASSLRQVLRETQYF. The CDR3 DNA is TGTGCCAGCAGTTTGCGTCAGGTCCTGAGGGAGACCCAGTACTTC. This chain connects TRBV28 to TRBJ2-5; D remains ambiguous. The CDR3 is 15 residues long. Germline CDR1 reads MDHEN; CDR2 reads SYDVKM. V was trimmed by 3 bases and J by 5 bases, leaving 16 bases between them. The whole variable domain, remainder taken from reference TRBV28 and TRBJ2-5, is DVKVTQSSRYLVKRTGEKVFLECVQDMDHENMFWYRQDPGLGLRLIYFSYDVKMKEKGDIPEGYSVSREKKERFSLILESASTNQTSMYLCASSLRQVLRETQYFGPGTRLLVL.